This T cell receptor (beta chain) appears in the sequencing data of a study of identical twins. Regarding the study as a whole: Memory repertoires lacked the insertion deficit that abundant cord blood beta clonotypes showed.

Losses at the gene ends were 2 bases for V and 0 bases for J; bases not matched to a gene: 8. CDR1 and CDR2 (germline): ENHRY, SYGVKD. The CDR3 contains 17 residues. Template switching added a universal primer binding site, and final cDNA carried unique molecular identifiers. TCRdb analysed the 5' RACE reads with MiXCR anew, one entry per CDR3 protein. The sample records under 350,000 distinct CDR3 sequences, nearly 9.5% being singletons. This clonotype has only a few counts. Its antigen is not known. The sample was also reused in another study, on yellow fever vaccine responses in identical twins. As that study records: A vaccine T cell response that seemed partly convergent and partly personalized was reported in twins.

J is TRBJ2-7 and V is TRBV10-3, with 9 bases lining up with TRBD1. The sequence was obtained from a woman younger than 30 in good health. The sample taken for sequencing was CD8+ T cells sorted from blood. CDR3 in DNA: TGTGCCATCAGTGAGGAACTACCGGGACAGGGCTCCTACGAGCAGTACTTC. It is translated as CAISEELPGQGSYEQYF.